These 28 T cell receptor beta chains were sequenced from one sample in a study of beta chain features in type 1 diabetes. Expressed TCRB transcripts were sequenced because the isolated RNA had all been reverse transcribed beforehand. This table comes from immunoSEQ multiplex PCR, and its TCRdb copy is limited to in-frame clones, with some not included. The data contain about 240,000 clones, 27% of them seen just once; the ten biggest clones take up 4%. Sample: central memory CD4+ T cells from blood. The receptors were gathered from a man aged 25-45 years in good health.

The J gene is TRBJ1-2, the V gene TRBV5-1; no clear D gene. Germline CDR1 reads SGHRS; CDR2 reads YFSETQ. The CDR3 extends over 14 amino acids. V was shortened by 1 base and J by 5 bases, with 12 bases between the two germline ends. CDR3 DNA sequence: TGCGCCAGCAGCTTGTCAGACGGACTTTATGGCTACACCTTC. Protein product: CASSLSDGLYGYTF.

A few counts support this clone. The genes are TRBV18 and TRBJ2-7; perhaps TRBD1 as D (5 bases). V lost 0 bases and J lost 2, with 8 bases in between. This CDR3 spans 14 amino acids. Germline V gene sequence: CDR1 KGHSH, CDR2 LQKENI. The CDR3 DNA reads as TGTGCCAGCTCACCACCGCCAGGGACCTACGAGCAGTACTTC. Protein sequence: CASSPPPGTYEQYF.

The chain combines TRBV7-2 with TRBJ2-7, with D perhaps matching TRBD1 or TRBD2 (5 bases each). Germline V gene lookup returns CDR1 SGHTA and CDR2 FQGNSA. The CDR3 runs to 14 residues. The V end was cut by 4 bases, the J end by 2 bases, with 12 bases between. CDR3 bases: TGTGCCAGCAGCTCGGGACCTCTTACCTACGAGCAGTACTTC. Translating gives CASSSGPLTYEQYF. Full variable domain (rest looked up from reference TRBV7-2 and TRBJ2-7): GAGVSQSPSNKVTEKGKDVELRCDPISGHTALYWYRQSLGQGLEFLIYFQGNSAPDKSGLPSDRFSAERTGGSVSTLTIQRTQQEDSAVYLCASSSGPLTYEQYFGPGTRLTVT.

In its sample, this clone was seen a few times. The chain has TRBV5-4 and TRBJ1-6, with 9 bases identical to TRBD1. CDR1 is SGHNT and CDR2 is YYREEE in the germline V gene (reference sequence). V lost 0 bases to trimming and J lost 10 bases; unmatched junction nucleotides: 2. The CDR3 is 14 residues long. This CDR3 reads CASSLDRGRSPLHF. In nucleotides, the CDR3 is TGTGCCAGCAGCTTGGACAGGGGGCGGTCACCCCTCCACTTT.

In its sample, this clone was seen a few times. This rearrangement joins TRBV7-9 to TRBJ2-1, with TRBD2 matching over 11 bases. Germline V CDR1 and CDR2: SEHNR, FQNEAQ (reference sequence). The CDR3 covers 14 residues. J lost 3 bases, V lost 10 bases, and 5 bases had no gene match. The CDR3 region is CAIRLAGHYNEQFF. CDR3 coding DNA: TGTGCCATCCGACTAGCGGGACACTACAATGAGCAGTTCTTC. The full variable domain, its missing parts supplied by reference TRBV7-9 and TRBJ2-1, is DTGVSQNPRHKITKRGQNVTFRCDPISEHNRLYWYRQTLGQGPEFLTYFQNEAQLEKSRLLSDRFSAERPKGSFSTLEIQRTEQGDSAMYLCAIRLAGHYNEQFFGPGTRLTVL.

The rearrangement uses TRBV19 and TRBJ2-6, with 11 positions matching TRBD2. The V segment lost 5 bases and the J segment 0 bases; nucleotides outside the gene matches: 6. Germline loops: CDR1 LNHDA, CDR2 SQIVND (reference sequence). The CDR3 has 18 amino acids. The CDR3, as DNA: TGTGCCAGTAGTGCGGGACTAGCGGCCCCCTCTGGGGCCAACGTCCTGACTTTC. It translates to CASSAGLAAPSGANVLTF. Full variable domain (remainder filled in from reference TRBV19 and TRBJ2-6): DGGITQSPKYLFRKEGQNVTLSCEQNLNHDAMYWYRQDPGQGLRLIYYSQIVNDFQKGDIAEGYSVSREKKESFPLTVTSAQKNPTAFYLCASSAGLAAPSGANVLTFGAGSRLTVL.

The V call is TRBV7-2, the J call TRBJ2-7; D is ambiguous. The CDR3 is 14 amino acids. The germline gives CDR1 SGHTA, CDR2 FQGNSA. V lost 5 bases to trimming and J lost 2 bases, with 13 bases between them. Written as DNA, the CDR3 is TGTGCCAGCAGCAAACCGACTGAAACCTACGAGCAGTACTTC. This encodes CASSKPTETYEQYF. Full variable domain (remainder filled in from reference TRBV7-2 and TRBJ2-7): GAGVSQSPSNKVTEKGKDVELRCDPISGHTALYWYRQSLGQGLEFLIYFQGNSAPDKSGLPSDRFSAERTGGSVSTLTIQRTQQEDSAVYLCASSKPTETYEQYFGPGTRLTVT.

This sequence joins TRBV29-1 and TRBJ2-2, with D perhaps matching TRBD1 or TRBD2 (5 bases each). This CDR3 comprises 16 residues. The germline V gene encodes CDR1 SQVTM and CDR2 ANQGSEA. Trimming removed 0 bases at V and 5 bases at J, with 16 bases between. CDR3 residues: CSVEDQFEGTTGELFF. The CDR3 nucleotides are TGCAGCGTTGAAGATCAATTTGAGGGGACGACCGGGGAGCTGTTTTTT.

J is TRBJ2-5 and V is TRBV6-6; TRBD2 agrees at 11 bases. Per germline, CDR1 MNHNY and CDR2 SVGAGI (reference sequence). Trimming removed 5 bases from V and 4 bases from J; junction bases left unmatched: 9. There are 16 residues in the CDR3. The CDR3 DNA reads as TGTGCCAGCAGTACACTAGCGGGGGCCCGCGGAGAGACCCAGTACTTC. Residues: CASSTLAGARGETQYF.

The DNA for the CDR3 is TGTGCCAGCAGCCTGGACGGCCGCTACGAGCAGTACTTC. It codes for CASSLDGRYEQYF. V usage is TRBV7-9 and J usage is TRBJ2-7; D not certain. With 5 bases removed from V and 3 bases from J, the gap between germline ends came to 11 bases. The germline V gene has CDR1 SEHNR and CDR2 FQNEAQ (reference sequence). CDR3 length: 13 residues. The full variable domain, its missing parts supplied by reference TRBV7-9 and TRBJ2-7, is DTGVSQNPRHKITKRGQNVTFRCDPISEHNRLYWYRQTLGQGPEFLTYFQNEAQLEKSRLLSDRFSAERPKGSFSTLEIQRTEQGDSAMYLCASSLDGRYEQYFGPGTRLTVT.

The sample holds a few counts of this clone. The CDR3 DNA reads as TGTGCCAGCAGTTACTCGGAGACTAAGACCCAGTACTTC. Its protein product is CASSYSETKTQYF. This chain joins TRBV6-6 and TRBJ2-5; TRBD2 is a possible D gene (5 bases). V lost 0 bases and J lost 6, with 8 bases in between. This CDR3 spans 13 amino acids. CDR1 and CDR2 from the germline V gene are MNHNY and SVGAGI (reference sequence).

This clone was seen only a few times. The chain links TRBV11-2 to TRBJ2-5; either TRBD1 or TRBD2 may fit D (5 bases each). CDR3 length: 17 residues. Looked up from germline, CDR1 is SGHAT and CDR2 is FQNNGV. Trimming stripped 5 bases from V and 5 bases from J, with 24 bases between. The CDR3 region is CASSALNSGPTMETQYF. DNA of the CDR3: TGTGCCAGCAGCGCCCTAAATTCGGGGCCCACCATGGAGACCCAGTACTTC. The full variable domain, in which reference TRBV11-2 and TRBJ2-5 provide the parts outside the CDR3, is EAGVAQSPRYKIIEKRQSVAFWCNPISGHATLYWYQQILGQGPKLLIQFQNNGVVDDSQLPKDRFSAERLKGVDSTLKIQPAKLEDSAVYLCASSALNSGPTMETQYFGPGTRLLVL.

In its sample, this clone was seen a few times. The V gene is TRBV5-1, the J gene TRBJ1-1; D not certain. Germline V gene lookup returns CDR1 SGHRS and CDR2 YFSETQ. Trimming cost V 0 bases and J 5 bases, with 8 bases left between them. The CDR3 is made up of 13 amino acids. CDR3 DNA sequence: TGCGCCAGCAGCTTGGGGTCTGGGACTGAAGCTTTCTTT. It specifies CASSLGSGTEAFF.

This chain links TRBV18 with TRBJ1-6; 7 bases line up with TRBD1. The V segment lost 7 bases and the J segment 5 bases; nucleotides outside the gene matches: 5. CDR3 length equals 14 residues. Germline CDR1 and CDR2: KGHSH and LQKENI. The CDR3: CASLRDSNNSPLHF. The CDR3 nucleotides are TGTGCCAGCTTAAGGGACAGTAATAATTCACCCCTCCACTTT.

CDR3 bases: TGCAGTGCTAGAGATCTCATAGAGCAGTTCTTC. Translating gives CSARDLIEQFF. The chain carries TRBV20-1 and TRBJ2-1; D uncertain. Trimming cost V 0 bases and J 10 bases, with 7 bases left between them. Germline CDR1 and CDR2: DFQATT and SNEGSKA (reference sequence). This CDR3 comprises 11 residues.

This clone has at least ten counts. Other DNA sequences in the same sample also yield this CDR3. The rearrangement joins TRBV10-3 to TRBJ2-3, with 15 bases matching TRBD2. This CDR3 region has 16 residues. Germline CDR1 ENHRY, CDR2 SYGVKD. The ends lost 6 bases at V and 0 bases at J; junction bases unmatched: 1. CDR3 amino acids: CAISGTSGRSTDTQYF. Written as DNA, the CDR3 is TGTGCCATCAGCGGGACTAGCGGGAGGAGCACAGATACGCAGTATTTT.

This clone was seen only a few times. The J gene is TRBJ2-5, the V gene TRBV11-2, with D perhaps matching TRBD1 (5 bases). Trimming cost V 5 bases and J 3 bases, with 10 bases left between them. The CDR3 length is 13 residues. The V gene's germline CDR1 is SGHAT and CDR2 FQNNGV. The CDR3 region is CASSLDSKETQYF. CDR3 DNA: TGTGCCAGCAGCCTCGACAGCAAAGAGACCCAGTACTTC. The full variable domain, with the rest looked up from reference TRBV11-2 and TRBJ2-5, is EAGVAQSPRYKIIEKRQSVAFWCNPISGHATLYWYQQILGQGPKLLIQFQNNGVVDDSQLPKDRFSAERLKGVDSTLKIQPAKLEDSAVYLCASSLDSKETQYFGPGTRLLVL.

Of note for this clone: This specimen includes other DNA sequences encoding the same CDR3. V and J are TRBV18 and TRBJ2-1; 9 bases are a match to TRBD1. Germline CDR1 KGHSH, CDR2 LQKENI. V lost 6 bases and J lost 1; bases outside the gene matches: 4. The CDR3 is 15 amino acids. The CDR3 reads CASSPGQGSYNEQFF. Written as DNA, the CDR3 is TGTGCCAGCTCGCCGGGACAGGGTTCCTACAATGAGCAGTTCTTC.

The rearrangement joins TRBV14 to TRBJ2-1; D is possibly TRBD1 or TRBD2 (5 bases each). The V and J ends lost 2 bases and 9 bases respectively, with 14 bases between them. Germline CDR1 SGHDN, CDR2 FVKESK. The CDR3 totals 14 residues. CDR3 DNA sequence: TGTGCCAGCAGCCAACAATCCGGGGCCATTGAGCAGTTCTTC. Translated: CASSQQSGAIEQFF.

This clone was observed a handful of times. V gene TRBV15 combines with J gene TRBJ2-7; 9 bases align to TRBD1. CDR3 length equals 13 residues. V dropped 5 bases and J dropped 2; count of bases not matched to a gene: 1. Germline CDR1 LNHNV, CDR2 YYDKDF (reference sequence). CDR3 protein: CATSRQGAYEQYF. The CDR3 DNA is TGTGCCACCAGCCGACAGGGGGCCTACGAGCAGTACTTC. The entire variable domain, with the rest obtained from reference TRBV15 and TRBJ2-7, is as follows: DAMVIQNPRYQVTQFGKPVTLSCSQTLNHNVMYWYQQKSSQAPKLLFHYYDKDFNNEADTPDNFQSRRPNTSFCFLDIRSPGLGDTAMYLCATSRQGAYEQYFGPGTRLTVT.

The chain uses TRBV4-2 and TRBJ2-3; TRBD2 matches at 15 bases. The CDR3 length is 17 residues. The germline gives CDR1 LGHNA, CDR2 YNFKEQ. The J segment lost 2 bases and the V segment lost 4 bases, leaving 4 bases of the junction unmatched. As DNA, the CDR3 is TGTGCCAGCAGCCCCTGGACTAGCGGGGGGGCCACAGATACGCAGTATTTT. It translates to CASSPWTSGGATDTQYF.

The chain employs TRBV11-2 and TRBJ1-1; D not certain. This CDR3 has 15 residues. From germline, CDR1 is SGHAT and CDR2 FQNNGV. V shed 0 bases and J shed 1 base, with 9 bases lying between them. The CDR3 sequence: CASSLDRVGNTEAFF. The CDR3 nucleotides read TGTGCCAGCAGCTTAGATAGGGTTGGGAACACTGAAGCTTTCTTT.

This clone was picked up a small number of times. The chain carries TRBV9 and TRBJ1-3; no reliable D call. Germline V gives CDR1 SGDLS, CDR2 YYNGEE. The CDR3 runs 15 residues. V lost 4 bases to trimming and J lost 4 bases, with 15 bases between them. This CDR3 reads CASSRGLDQGNTIYF. The CDR3, as DNA: TGTGCCAGCAGCCGAGGGCTTGACCAAGGAAACACCATATATTTT.

This clone was seen ten or more times. The chain carries TRBV29-1 and TRBJ2-7; TRBD2 matches at 11 bases. Germline lookup yields CDR1 SQVTM and CDR2 ANQGSEA. The V gene end was trimmed by 7 bases and the J gene end by 0 bases; junction bases not matched to a gene: 5. The CDR3 loop spans 14 amino acids. The CDR3 nucleotides are TGCAGCGCCAGACTAGCGGGGAGCTCCTACGAGCAGTACTTC. Translating it yields CSARLAGSSYEQYF.

The CDR3 nucleotides are TGCGCCAGCAGCTTGATGGGAGGTCAGCCCCAGCATTTT. It translates to CASSLMGGQPQHF. The chain links TRBV5-1 to TRBJ1-5; no firm D call. Germline CDR1 is SGHRS and CDR2 is YFSETQ. The V gene lost 1 base and the J gene lost 6 bases, with 8 bases spanning the gap. The CDR3 consists of 13 residues.

This clone was detected many times. The V and J genes are TRBV2 and TRBJ2-5; tentatively, D is TRBD1 (5 bases). Germline CDR1 and CDR2: SNHLY and FYNNEI. Trimming shortened V by 5 bases and J by 2 bases, and 9 bases separated the two germline ends. The CDR3 covers 13 residues. CDR3 DNA: TGTGCCAGCAGTAAGGACAAACAAGAGACCCAGTACTTC. Translation gives CASSKDKQETQYF.

This clone was observed a few times. The rearrangement links TRBV19 to TRBJ1-3; D is ambiguous. V was cut by 7 bases and J by 2 bases, with 12 bases left in between. The CDR3 contains 14 residues. Looked up from germline, CDR1 is LNHDA and CDR2 is SQIVND (reference sequence). The DNA of the CDR3 is TGTGCCAGTACCCGGACTGCTACTGGAAACACCATATATTTT. Translating gives CASTRTATGNTIYF.

The chain links TRBV7-9 to TRBJ2-5; 15 bases agree with TRBD2. J was trimmed by 4 bases and V by 4 bases; bases with no gene match: 7. The CDR3 is 17 residues long. CDR1 and CDR2 from the germline V gene are SEHNR and FQNEAQ (reference sequence). The CDR3: CASSSWTSGRAVETQYF. The CDR3 region has the DNA TGTGCCAGCAGCTCTTGGACTAGCGGGAGGGCCGTAGAGACCCAGTACTTC.